This note documents a single TCR beta chain sequence. Its specificity is unknown. This sample is part of a study of T cell repertoires in cytomegalovirus infection. V lost 4 bases to trimming and J lost 5 bases, with 9 bases between them. This CDR3 comprises 13 residues. CDR1 is SEHNR, CDR2 FQNEAQ, per germline (reference sequence). General observations from the study: Predominance within the ex vivo response was attributable to HLA-C-restricted CMV-specific TCR beta clonotypes.

MiXCR, applied by TCRdb to the reads, yields one record per CDR3 protein. The sample has around 200,000 distinct CDR3 sequences; about 17% are singletons. The chain employs TRBV7-9 and TRBJ2-1; D unclear. Sequencing input: CD8+ T cells from PBMCs. This receptor was taken from a human donor in good health (CMV status not recorded). Some clones in this sample may be carry-over from other donors' samples. CDR3 sequence reads: CASSSDLHNEQFF. The CDR3 nucleotides read TGTGCCAGCAGCTCAGATCTTCACAATGAGCAGTTCTTC. Together with reference TRBV7-9 and TRBJ2-1, the CDR3 gives the full variable domain: DTGVSQNPRHKITKRGQNVTFRCDPISEHNRLYWYRQTLGQGPEFLTYFQNEAQLEKSRLLSDRFSAERPKGSFSTLEIQRTEQGDSAMYLCASSSDLHNEQFFGPGTRLTVL.